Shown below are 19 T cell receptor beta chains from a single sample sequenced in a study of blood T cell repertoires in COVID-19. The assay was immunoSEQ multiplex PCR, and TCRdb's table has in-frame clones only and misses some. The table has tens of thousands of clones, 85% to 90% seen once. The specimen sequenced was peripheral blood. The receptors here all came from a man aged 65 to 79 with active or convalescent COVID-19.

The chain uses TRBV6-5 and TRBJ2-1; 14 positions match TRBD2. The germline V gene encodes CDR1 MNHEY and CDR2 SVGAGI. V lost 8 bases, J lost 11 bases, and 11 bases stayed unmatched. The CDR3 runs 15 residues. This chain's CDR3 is CASDQGTSGRRQQFF. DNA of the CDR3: TGTGCCAGCGACCAGGGGACTAGCGGGAGACGGCAGCAGTTCTTC.

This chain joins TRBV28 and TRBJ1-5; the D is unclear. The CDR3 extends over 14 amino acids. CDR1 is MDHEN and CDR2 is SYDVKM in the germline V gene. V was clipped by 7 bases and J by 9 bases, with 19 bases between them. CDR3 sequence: CASTHQTQIMPQHF. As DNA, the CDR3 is TGTGCCAGCACCCACCAGACACAAATCATGCCCCAGCATTTT.

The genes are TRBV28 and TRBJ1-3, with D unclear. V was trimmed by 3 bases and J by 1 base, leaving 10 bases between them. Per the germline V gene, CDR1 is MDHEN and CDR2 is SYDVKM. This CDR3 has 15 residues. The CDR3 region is CASSLPSGSGNTIYF. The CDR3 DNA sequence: TGTGCCAGCAGTTTGCCTTCCGGTTCTGGAAACACCATATATTTT.

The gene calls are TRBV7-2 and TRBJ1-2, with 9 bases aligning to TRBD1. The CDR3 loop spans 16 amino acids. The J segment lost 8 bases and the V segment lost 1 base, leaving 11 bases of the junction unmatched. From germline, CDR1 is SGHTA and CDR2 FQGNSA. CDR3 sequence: CASSLVGTGLDPGYTF. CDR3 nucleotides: TGTGCCAGCAGCTTAGTAGGGACAGGGCTAGATCCGGGCTACACCTTC.

The CDR3 DNA reads as TGTGCCAGCACCCGAGGGCGGGTCGAAGAGACCCAGTACTTC. It is translated as CASTRGRVEETQYF. The V gene is TRBV2, the J gene TRBJ2-5, with D possibly matching TRBD2 (5 bases). Germline V gene lookup returns CDR1 SNHLY and CDR2 FYNNEI. The ends were cut back, 7 bases at V and 3 bases at J, with 15 bases in the middle. This CDR3 has 14 residues. The full variable domain, its missing parts supplied by reference TRBV2 and TRBJ2-5, is EPEVTQTPSHQVTQMGQEVILRCVPISNHLYFYWYRQILGQKVEFLVSFYNNEISEKSEIFDDQFSVERPDGSNFTLKIRSTKLEDSAMYFCASTRGRVEETQYFGPGTRLLVL.

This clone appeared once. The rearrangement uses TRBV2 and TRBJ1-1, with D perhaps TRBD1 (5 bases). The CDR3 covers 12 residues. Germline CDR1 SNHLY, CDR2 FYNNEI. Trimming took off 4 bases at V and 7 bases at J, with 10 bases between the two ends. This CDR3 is CASSGDYGEAFF. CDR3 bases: TGTGCCAGCAGTGGGGACTACGGTGAAGCTTTCTTT.

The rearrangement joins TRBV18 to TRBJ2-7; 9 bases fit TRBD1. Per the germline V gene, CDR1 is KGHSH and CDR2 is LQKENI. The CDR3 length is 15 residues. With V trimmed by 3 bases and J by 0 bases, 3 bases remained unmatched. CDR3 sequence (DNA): TGTGCCAGCTCACCCGGGACAGGGTCCTCCTACGAGCAGTACTTC. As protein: CASSPGTGSSYEQYF.

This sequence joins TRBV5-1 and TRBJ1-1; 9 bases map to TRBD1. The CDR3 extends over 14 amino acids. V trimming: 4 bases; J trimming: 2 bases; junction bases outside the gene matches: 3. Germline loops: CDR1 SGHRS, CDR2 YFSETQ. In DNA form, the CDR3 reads TGCGCCAGCAGCGTGGGACAGGGAAACACTGAAGCTTTCTTT. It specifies CASSVGQGNTEAFF.

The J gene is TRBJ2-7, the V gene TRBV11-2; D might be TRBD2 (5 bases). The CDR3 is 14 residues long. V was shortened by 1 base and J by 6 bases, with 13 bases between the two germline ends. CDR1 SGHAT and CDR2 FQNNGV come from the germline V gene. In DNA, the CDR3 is TGTGCCAGCAGCTTAGGGACTTCCCTCACCGAGCAGTACTTC. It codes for CASSLGTSLTEQYF.

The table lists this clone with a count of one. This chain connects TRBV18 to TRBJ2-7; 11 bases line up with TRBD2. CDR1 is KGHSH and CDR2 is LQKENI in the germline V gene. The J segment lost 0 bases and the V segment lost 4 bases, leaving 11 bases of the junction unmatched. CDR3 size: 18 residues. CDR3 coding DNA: TGTGCCAGCTCACTTCTTGAAACTAGCGGGAGCATCTCCTACGAGCAGTACTTC. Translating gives CASSLLETSGSISYEQYF.

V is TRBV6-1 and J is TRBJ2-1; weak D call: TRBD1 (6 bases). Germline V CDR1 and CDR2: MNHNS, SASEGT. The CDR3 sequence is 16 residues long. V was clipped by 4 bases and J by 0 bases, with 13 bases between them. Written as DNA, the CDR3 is TGTGCCAGCAGTGCCGAGACAGGTAACTCCTACAATGAGCAGTTCTTC. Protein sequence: CASSAETGNSYNEQFF.

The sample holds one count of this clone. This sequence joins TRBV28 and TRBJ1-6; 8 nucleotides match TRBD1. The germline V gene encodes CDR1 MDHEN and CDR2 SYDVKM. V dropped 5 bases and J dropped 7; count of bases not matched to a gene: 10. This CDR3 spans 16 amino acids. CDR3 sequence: CASSGPTGDRNSPLHF. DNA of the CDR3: TGTGCCAGCAGTGGTCCGACAGGGGACAGGAATTCACCCCTCCACTTT.

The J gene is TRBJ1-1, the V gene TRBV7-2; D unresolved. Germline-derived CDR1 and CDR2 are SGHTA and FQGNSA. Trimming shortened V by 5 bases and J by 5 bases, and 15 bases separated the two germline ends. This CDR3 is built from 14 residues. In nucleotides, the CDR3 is TGTGCCAGCAGCGAAACGGATCGGGGAACTGAAGCTTTCTTT. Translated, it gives CASSETDRGTEAFF.

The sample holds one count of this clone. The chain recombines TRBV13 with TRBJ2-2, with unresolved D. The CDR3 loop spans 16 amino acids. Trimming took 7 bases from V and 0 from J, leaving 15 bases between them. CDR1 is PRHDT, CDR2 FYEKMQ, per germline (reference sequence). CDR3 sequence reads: CASTLSTGANTGELFF. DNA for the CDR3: TGTGCCAGCACCCTCTCGACTGGAGCGAACACCGGGGAGCTGTTTTTT.

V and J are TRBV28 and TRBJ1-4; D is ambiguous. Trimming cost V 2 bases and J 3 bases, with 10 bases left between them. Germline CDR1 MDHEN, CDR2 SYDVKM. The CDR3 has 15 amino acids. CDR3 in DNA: TGTGCCAGCAGTTTAGCCCCTATTCCTAATGAAAAACTGTTTTTT. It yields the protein CASSLAPIPNEKLFF.

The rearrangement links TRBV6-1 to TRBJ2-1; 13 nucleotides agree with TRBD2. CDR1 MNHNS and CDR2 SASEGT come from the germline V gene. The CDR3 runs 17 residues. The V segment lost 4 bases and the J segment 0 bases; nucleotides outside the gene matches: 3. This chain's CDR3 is CASSGGLAGASYNEQFF. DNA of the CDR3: TGTGCCAGCAGTGGAGGACTAGCGGGGGCCTCCTACAATGAGCAGTTCTTC.

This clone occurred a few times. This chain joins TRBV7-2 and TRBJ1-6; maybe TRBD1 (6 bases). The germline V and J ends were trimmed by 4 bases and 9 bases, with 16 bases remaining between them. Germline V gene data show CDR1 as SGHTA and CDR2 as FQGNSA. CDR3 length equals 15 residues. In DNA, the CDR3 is TGTGCCAGCAGCTCAGGGCCAGGGGAGGGTTCACCCCTCCACTTT. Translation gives CASSSGPGEGSPLHF. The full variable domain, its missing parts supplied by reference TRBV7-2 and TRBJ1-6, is GAGVSQSPSNKVTEKGKDVELRCDPISGHTALYWYRQSLGQGLEFLIYFQGNSAPDKSGLPSDRFSAERTGGSVSTLTIQRTQQEDSAVYLCASSSGPGEGSPLHFGNGTRLTVT.

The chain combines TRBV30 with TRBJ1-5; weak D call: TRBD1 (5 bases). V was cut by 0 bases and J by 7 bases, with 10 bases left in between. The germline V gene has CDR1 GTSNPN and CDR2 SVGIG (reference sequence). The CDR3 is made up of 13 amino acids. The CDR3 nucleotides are TGTGCCTGGAGTGTCAGGGATTGGCAGCCCCAGCATTTT. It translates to CAWSVRDWQPQHF. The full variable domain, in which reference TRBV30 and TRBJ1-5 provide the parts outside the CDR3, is SQTIHQWPATLVQPVGSPLSLECTVEGTSNPNLYWYRQAAGRGLQLLFYSVGIGQISSEVPQNLSASRPQDRQFILSSKKLLLSDSGFYLCAWSVRDWQPQHFGDGTRLSIL.

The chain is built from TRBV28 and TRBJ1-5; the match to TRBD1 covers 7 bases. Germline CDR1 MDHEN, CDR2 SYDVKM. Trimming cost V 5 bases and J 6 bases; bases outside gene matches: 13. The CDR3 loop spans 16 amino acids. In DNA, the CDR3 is TGTGCCAGCAGTGCAAAATTCCAGGGGGTATTTCAGCCCCAGCATTTT. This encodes CASSAKFQGVFQPQHF.